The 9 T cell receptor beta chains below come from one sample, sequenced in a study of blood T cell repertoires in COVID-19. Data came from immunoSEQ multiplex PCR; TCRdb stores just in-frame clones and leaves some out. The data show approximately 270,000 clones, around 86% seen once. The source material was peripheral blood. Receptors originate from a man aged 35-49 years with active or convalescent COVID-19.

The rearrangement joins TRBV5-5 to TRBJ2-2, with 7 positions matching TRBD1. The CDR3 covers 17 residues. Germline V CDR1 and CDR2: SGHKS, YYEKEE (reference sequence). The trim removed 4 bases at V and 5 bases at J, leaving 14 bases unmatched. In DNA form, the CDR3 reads TGTGCCAGCAGCAATGGACAGGCGGGTGTACTGACCGGGGAGCTGTTTTTT. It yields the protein CASSNGQAGVLTGELFF.

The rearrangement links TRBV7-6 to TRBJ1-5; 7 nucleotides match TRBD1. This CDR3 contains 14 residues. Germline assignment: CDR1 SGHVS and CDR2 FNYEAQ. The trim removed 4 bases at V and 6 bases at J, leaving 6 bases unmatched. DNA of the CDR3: TGTGCCAGCAGCTCCCGACAGGGAGGTCAGCCCCAGCATTTT. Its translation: CASSSRQGGQPQHF.

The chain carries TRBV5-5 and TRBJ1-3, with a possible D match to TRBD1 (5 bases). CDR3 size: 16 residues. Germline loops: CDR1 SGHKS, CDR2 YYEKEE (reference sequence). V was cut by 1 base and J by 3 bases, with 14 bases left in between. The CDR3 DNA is TGTGCCAGCAGCTTGCTCGGGAGGGGTGGTGGAAACACCATATATTTT. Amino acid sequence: CASSLLGRGGGNTIYF.

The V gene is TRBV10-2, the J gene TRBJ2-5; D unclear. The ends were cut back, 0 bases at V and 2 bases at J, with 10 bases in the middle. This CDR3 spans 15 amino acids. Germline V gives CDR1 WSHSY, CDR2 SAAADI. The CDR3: CASSESMQKQETQYF. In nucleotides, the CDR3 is TGCGCCAGCAGTGAGTCGATGCAGAAACAAGAGACCCAGTACTTC.

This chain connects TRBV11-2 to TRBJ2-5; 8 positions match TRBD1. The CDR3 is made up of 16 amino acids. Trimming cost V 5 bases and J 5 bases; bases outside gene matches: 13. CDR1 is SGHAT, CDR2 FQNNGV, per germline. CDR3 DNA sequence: TGTGCCAGCAGCCTCACCGGGACAGGTTTTCTGGAGACCCAGTACTTC. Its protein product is CASSLTGTGFLETQYF. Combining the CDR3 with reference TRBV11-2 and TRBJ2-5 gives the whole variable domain EAGVAQSPRYKIIEKRQSVAFWCNPISGHATLYWYQQILGQGPKLLIQFQNNGVVDDSQLPKDRFSAERLKGVDSTLKIQPAKLEDSAVYLCASSLTGTGFLETQYFGPGTRLLVL.

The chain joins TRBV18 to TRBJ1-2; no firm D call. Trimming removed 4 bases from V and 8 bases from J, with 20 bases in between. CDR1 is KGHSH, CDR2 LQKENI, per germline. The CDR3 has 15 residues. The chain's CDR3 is CASSRPEVQVSGYTF. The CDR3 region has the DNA TGTGCCAGCTCACGTCCCGAGGTACAAGTGTCGGGCTACACCTTC. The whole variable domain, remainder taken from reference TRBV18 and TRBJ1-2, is NAGVMQNPRHLVRRRGQEARLRCSPMKGHSHVYWYRQLPEEGLKFMVYLQKENIIDESGMPKERFSAEFPKEGPSILRIQQVVRGDSAAYFCASSRPEVQVSGYTFGSGTRLTVV.

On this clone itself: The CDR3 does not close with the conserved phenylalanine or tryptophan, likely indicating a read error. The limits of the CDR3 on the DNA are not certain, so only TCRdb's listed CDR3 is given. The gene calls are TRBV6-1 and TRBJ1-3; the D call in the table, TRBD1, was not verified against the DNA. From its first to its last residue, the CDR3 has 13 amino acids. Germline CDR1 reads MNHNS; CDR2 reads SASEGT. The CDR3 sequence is CASSEVGQGMGIL.

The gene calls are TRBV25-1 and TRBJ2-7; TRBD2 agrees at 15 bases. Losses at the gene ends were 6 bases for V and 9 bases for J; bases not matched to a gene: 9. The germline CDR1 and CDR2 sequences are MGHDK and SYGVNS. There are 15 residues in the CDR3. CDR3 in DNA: TGTGCCAGCAGACAAGGGACTAGCGGGAGGAGCCCGCAGTACTTC. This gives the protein CASRQGTSGRSPQYF.

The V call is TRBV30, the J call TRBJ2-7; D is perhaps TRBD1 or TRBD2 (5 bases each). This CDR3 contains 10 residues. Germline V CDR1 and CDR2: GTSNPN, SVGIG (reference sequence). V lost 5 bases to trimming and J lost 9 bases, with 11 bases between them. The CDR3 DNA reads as TGTGCCTGGGAGGGGCCTGGGCAGTACTTC. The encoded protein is CAWEGPGQYF.